A selection of T cell receptor beta chains follows, all from one sample in a study of T-cell reconstitution after alpha-beta-depleted transplantation in children. TCRdb analysed the PCR reads with MiXCR anew, one entry per CDR3 protein. There are around 600,000 distinct CDR3 sequences in the sample; about 15% occur only once, and 0.8% to 1.1% lies in the top ten. The source material was PBMCs from the stem cell graft donor, sampled from the stem cell graft. The receptors shown here come from a human donor who donated a stem cell graft to a child with acute myeloid leukemia. CDR3s include the opening cysteine and the closing phenylalanine or tryptophan. A D gene is named only where the DNA matches it firmly. Clone size appears in some rows only: once, few, many, or a class for an expanded clone.

abundance: many; len: 14; d_gene: NA; v_gene: TRBV5-5; j_gene: TRBJ2-7; CDR3aa: CASTGKGTGYEQYF; CDR3nt: TGTGCCAGCACCGGCAAGGGCACGGGCTACGAGCAGTACTTC
abundance: few; len: 14; d_gene: NA; v_gene: TRBV7-2; j_gene: TRBJ2-7; CDR3aa: CASSLGRQLYEQYF; CDR3nt: TGTGCCAGCAGCTTAGGGCGACAGCTATACGAGCAGTACTTC
abundance: many; len: 14; d_gene: NA; v_gene: TRBV6-5; j_gene: TRBJ1-1; CDR3aa: CASSYSPLNTEAFF; CDR3nt: TGTGCCAGCAGTTACTCGCCCCTCAACACTGAAGCTTTCTTT
abundance: few; len: 13; d_gene: NA; v_gene: TRBV20-1; j_gene: TRBJ2-2; CDR3aa: CSARFYPTGELFF; CDR3nt: TGCAGTGCTAGGTTCTATCCCACCGGGGAGCTGTTTTTT
abundance: NA; len: 14; d_gene: NA; v_gene: TRBV5-1; j_gene: TRBJ1-2; CDR3aa: CASSLAMGDYGYTF; CDR3nt: TGCGCCAGCAGCTTGGCCATGGGGGACTATGGCTACACCTTC
abundance: NA; len: 15; d_gene: NA; v_gene: TRBV20-1; j_gene: TRBJ1-3; CDR3aa: CSARGTARSGNTIYF; CDR3nt: TGCAGTGCTAGGGGTACAGCCCGCTCTGGAAACACCATATATTTT
abundance: many; len: 14; d_gene: TRBD2; v_gene: TRBV20-1; j_gene: TRBJ2-3; CDR3aa: CSARDVSGVVTQYF; CDR3nt: TGCAGTGCTAGAGATGTTAGCGGGGTTGTTACGCAGTATTTT
abundance: NA; len: 13; d_gene: NA; v_gene: TRBV6-6; j_gene: TRBJ2-3; CDR3aa: CASSRTVGDTQYF; CDR3nt: TGTGCCAGCAGTCGGACTGTCGGGGATACGCAGTATTTT
abundance: NA; len: 15; d_gene: TRBD2; v_gene: TRBV7-3; j_gene: TRBJ2-5; CDR3aa: CASSFSGTSEETQYF; CDR3nt: TGTGCCAGCAGCTTTTCCGGGACTAGCGAAGAGACCCAGTACTTC
abundance: many; len: 15; d_gene: NA; v_gene: TRBV6-1; j_gene: TRBJ2-5; CDR3aa: CASSDPGGVGETQYF; CDR3nt: TGTGCCAGCAGTGACCCGGGTGGGGTAGGAGAGACCCAGTACTTC
abundance: once; len: 13; d_gene: NA; v_gene: TRBV25-1; j_gene: TRBJ1-2; CDR3aa: CASSFSTAGGYTF; CDR3nt: TGTGCCAGCAGCTTCTCCACGGCGGGTGGCTACACCTTC
abundance: few; len: 15; d_gene: TRBD2; v_gene: TRBV6-1; j_gene: TRBJ2-1; CDR3aa: CASTGLAGGPDEQFF; CDR3nt: TGTGCCAGTACCGGACTAGCGGGGGGGCCTGATGAGCAGTTCTTC
abundance: few; len: 15; d_gene: NA; v_gene: TRBV4-1; j_gene: TRBJ1-5; CDR3aa: CASSQGEGFNQPQHF; CDR3nt: TGCGCCAGCAGCCAAGGAGAGGGTTTCAATCAGCCCCAGCATTTT
abundance: NA; len: 16; d_gene: TRBD1; v_gene: TRBV5-1; j_gene: TRBJ1-6; CDR3aa: CASSQRDREFLSPLHF; CDR3nt: TGCGCCAGCAGCCAACGGGACAGGGAATTCCTTTCACCCCTCCACTTT